These T cell receptor beta chains were read from a single sample in a study of blood T cell repertoires in COVID-19. The data were produced by immunoSEQ multiplex PCR, yet TCRdb's version contains in-frame clones alone and is incomplete. The data show around 200,000 clones, about 85% seen once. The sequencing input was PBMCs or T cells enriched from blood (not recorded which). The source is a middle-aged man who had recovered from COVID-19. CDR3s include the opening cysteine and the closing phenylalanine or tryptophan. D genes are given only for firm matches. Part of the rows lack a size; the others show once, few, many or a class for expanded clones.

v_gene	d_gene	j_gene	abundance	CDR3nt	CDR3aa
TRBV9	TRBD1	TRBJ1-1	NA	TGTGCCAGCAGCACAGGGGCTAACACTGAAGCTTTCTTT	CASSTGANTEAFF
TRBV6-4	TRBD2	TRBJ2-2	NA	TGTGCCAGCAGTGAGACTAGCGGGAGCACCGGGGAGCTGTTTTTT	CASSETSGSTGELFF
TRBV14	TRBD1	TRBJ2-1	few	TGTGCCAGCAGCCAAGATAGGGGGACAGGTTCCTACAATGAGCAGTTCTTC	CASSQDRGTGSYNEQFF
TRBV5-4	NA	TRBJ2-3	NA	TGTGCCAGCGGGCCCCGACTAGGAGACACAGATACGCAGTATTTT	CASGPRLGDTDTQYF
TRBV19	TRBD2	TRBJ2-7	NA	TGTGCCAGTAGTAGGGGGGGACCCTACGAGCAGTACTTC	CASSRGGPYEQYF
TRBV7-3	TRBD1	TRBJ1-1	NA	TGTGCCAGCAGCCTCCGGACAGGACCGAACACTGAAGCTTTCTTT	CASSLRTGPNTEAFF
TRBV7-8	TRBD1	TRBJ2-7	NA	TGTGCCAGCAGCGAAATATGGGACAGGGGATGGAGGGAGCAGTACTTC	CASSEIWDRGWREQYF
TRBV5-1	NA	TRBJ1-4	NA	TGCGCCAGCAGCTCTACTTCGACAGCTTGGCGGGGTGAAAAACTGTTTTTT	CASSSTSTAWRGEKLFF
TRBV12-3/TRBV12-4	TRBD1	TRBJ1-2	NA	TGTGCCAGCAGTCGGACAGGGTCCGGCTACACCTTC	CASSRTGSGYTF
TRBV12-3/TRBV12-4	NA	TRBJ2-2	NA	TGTGCCAGCACATACACCGGGGAGCTGTTTTTT	CASTYTGELFF
TRBV9	NA	TRBJ2-1	NA	TGTGCCAGCAGCGGAGCCGCTTACAATGAGCAGTTCTTC	CASSGAAYNEQFF
TRBV27	NA	TRBJ2-1	NA	TGTGCCAGCAGTTTATCGCTGGAGGAGCAGTTCTTC	CASSLSLEEQFF
TRBV19	NA	TRBJ2-1	NA	TGTGCCAGTAGCGAGGGTAGGGCGGGCTCCTACAATGAGCAGTTCTTC	CASSEGRAGSYNEQFF
TRBV2	NA	TRBJ1-2	NA	TGTGCCAGCAGTGAAGGTATTACTAACTATGGCTACACCTTC	CASSEGITNYGYTF
TRBV3-1/TRBV3-2	NA	TRBJ2-2	NA	TGTGCCAGCAGCCGTTCGGGGAACACCGGGGAGCTGTTTTTT	CASSRSGNTGELFF
TRBV5-1	NA	TRBJ2-7	NA	TGCGCCAGCAGCTTGACCCGACAGGCTTACTACCCCTACGAGCAGTACTTC	CASSLTRQAYYPYEQYF
TRBV29-1	TRBD1	TRBJ1-2	NA	TGCAGCGTTGCCCTTGGGACAGTCGGCTACACCTTC	CSVALGTVGYTF
TRBV5-6	TRBD1	TRBJ2-7	NA	TGTGCCAGCAGCCCAGGACAGGGCAACTACGAGCAGTACTTC	CASSPGQGNYEQYF
TRBV3-1/TRBV3-2	TRBD1	TRBJ2-7	NA	TGTGCCAGCAGCCCGGGACAGCTCTCCTACGAGCAGTACTTC	CASSPGQLSYEQYF
TRBV2	TRBD2	TRBJ2-2	NA	TGTGCCAGCAGTGCTAGCGGGAGGGCCGTCGGGGAGCTGTTTTTT	CASSASGRAVGELFF
TRBV7-2	NA	TRBJ1-5	NA	TGTGCCAGCAGCTATGGACAGAATAGCAATCAGCCCCAGCATTTT	CASSYGQNSNQPQHF
TRBV5-1	TRBD1	TRBJ2-7	few	TGCGCCAGCAGCCCCCAAGGGGACAGGTCGTCCGAGCAGTACTTC	CASSPQGDRSSEQYF
TRBV6-5	TRBD1	TRBJ1-5	few	TGTGCCAGCGGCCCGGGACAGGGGATTCAGCCCCAGCATTTT	CASGPGQGIQPQHF
TRBV19	NA	TRBJ1-5	NA	TGTGCCAGTAGTATCGAGTATCAGCCCCAGCATTTT	CASSIEYQPQHF
TRBV9	TRBD2	TRBJ2-7	NA	TGTGCCAGCAGCGCCGGACTAGCGGATACCTACGAGCAGTACTTC	CASSAGLADTYEQYF
TRBV10-3	TRBD1	TRBJ1-2	NA	TGTGCCATCAGTGGGGGACAGTCCGAGGAGGGTTATGGCTACACCTTC	CAISGGQSEEGYGYTF
TRBV5-4	TRBD1	TRBJ2-7	NA	TGTGCCAGCAGCTTGTACGGACAGGGAACCTACGAGCAGTACTTC	CASSLYGQGTYEQYF
TRBV4-3	TRBD1	TRBJ1-1	NA	TGCGCCAGCAGCCAACGGGGACAGTTGAACACTGAAGCTTTCTTT	CASSQRGQLNTEAFF
TRBV6-5	NA	TRBJ1-2	NA	TGTGCCAGCACTAAGCCTAACTATGGCTACACCTTC	CASTKPNYGYTF
TRBV28	NA	TRBJ1-4	NA	TGTGCCAGCAGTTTTCGGCAGGGAAGAGCTAATGAAAAACTGTTTTTT	CASSFRQGRANEKLFF
TRBV7-3	TRBD1	TRBJ2-1	NA	TGTGCCAGCAGCTTCCAGGGGGCGAACTACAATGAGCAGTTCTTC	CASSFQGANYNEQFF
TRBV7-3	NA	TRBJ1-2	NA	TGTGCCAGCAGCTCCCCGGGGACATTGCACACCTTC	CASSSPGTLHTF
TRBV9	TRBD1	TRBJ1-5	NA	TGTGCCAGCAGCGCAGGGGGACAGGACCTAAATCAGCCCCAGCATTTT	CASSAGGQDLNQPQHF
TRBV6-2/TRBV6-3	TRBD1	TRBJ1-2	NA	TGTGCCAGCAGCCTCTTGGACAGGGATGGCTACACCTTC	CASSLLDRDGYTF
TRBV18	NA	TRBJ2-5	NA	TGTGCCAGCTCCCCATCTTTAGAGACCCAGTACTTC	CASSPSLETQYF
TRBV19	NA	TRBJ2-7	NA	TGTGCCACGAAAGACAGCTACGAGCAGTACTTC	CATKDSYEQYF
TRBV28	TRBD1	TRBJ2-7	NA	TGTGCCAGCAGCAACACAGGGGGTATGTACGAGCAGTACTTC	CASSNTGGMYEQYF
TRBV5-8	TRBD2	TRBJ2-7	NA	TGTGCCAGCAGCTTGGCGGGGGGGTTCTACGAGCAGTACTTC	CASSLAGGFYEQYF
TRBV7-2	TRBD1	TRBJ1-1	NA	TGTGCCAGCAGCGCCAGACAGGGGCTGAACACTGAAGCTTTCTTT	CASSARQGLNTEAFF
TRBV5-1	TRBD1	TRBJ2-3	NA	TGCGCCAGCAGCTGGGACAGGGCGAGCACAGATACGCAGTATTTT	CASSWDRASTDTQYF
TRBV21-1	NA	TRBJ2-1	NA	TGTGCCAGCAGCAAAGGAGCCGCACCGAGAGCCTTTTTTTACAATGAGCAGTTCTTC	CASSKGAAPRAFFYNEQFF
TRBV7-3	TRBD1	TRBJ2-3	NA	TGTGCCAGCAGCCCACACCCCCCCGGGACAGGGCGCACAGATACGCAGTATTTT	CASSPHPPGTGRTDTQYF
TRBV13	TRBD1	TRBJ1-1	NA	TGTGCCAGCAGCTCGGGACAGTGGAACACTGAAGCTTTCTTT	CASSSGQWNTEAFF
TRBV3-1/TRBV3-2	TRBD1	TRBJ1-5	NA	TGTGCCAGCAGCCAGGGGACAGGGTGGACCTATGGCAATCAGCCCCAGCATTTT	CASSQGTGWTYGNQPQHF
TRBV11-2	NA	TRBJ1-2	NA	TGTGCCAGCAGCCCACTCAGACGGACAGATGCCTATGGCTACACCTTC	CASSPLRRTDAYGYTF
TRBV18	TRBD1	TRBJ1-5	NA	TGTGCCAGCTCACCCCGAGGACAGGGGTTTAGCAATCAGCCCCAGCATTTT	CASSPRGQGFSNQPQHF
TRBV7-9	NA	TRBJ2-3	NA	TGTGCCAGCAGCTTAGGTGGGGGGACGACAGATACGCAGTATTTT	CASSLGGGTTDTQYF
TRBV28	NA	TRBJ1-5	NA	TGTGCCAGCAGAGTACTCTTAAATCAGCCCCAGCATTTT	CASRVLLNQPQHF
TRBV29-1	TRBD1	TRBJ1-5	NA	TGCAGCGTCACGACTCCGGGACAGGGAAATCAGCCCCAGCATTTT	CSVTTPGQGNQPQHF
TRBV28	NA	TRBJ1-5	NA	TGTGCCAGCAGTCGGGGGGCCGGGCGGCAGCCCCAGCATTTT	CASSRGAGRQPQHF
TRBV7-8	NA	TRBJ2-1	NA	TGTGCCAGCAGCTTTGATGGAGGATCTTACAATGAGCAGTTCTTC	CASSFDGGSYNEQFF
TRBV7-3	NA	TRBJ2-7	NA	TGTGCCAGCAGCTTATTCGGAGGGACAGCCGGGGACGAGCAGTACTTC	CASSLFGGTAGDEQYF